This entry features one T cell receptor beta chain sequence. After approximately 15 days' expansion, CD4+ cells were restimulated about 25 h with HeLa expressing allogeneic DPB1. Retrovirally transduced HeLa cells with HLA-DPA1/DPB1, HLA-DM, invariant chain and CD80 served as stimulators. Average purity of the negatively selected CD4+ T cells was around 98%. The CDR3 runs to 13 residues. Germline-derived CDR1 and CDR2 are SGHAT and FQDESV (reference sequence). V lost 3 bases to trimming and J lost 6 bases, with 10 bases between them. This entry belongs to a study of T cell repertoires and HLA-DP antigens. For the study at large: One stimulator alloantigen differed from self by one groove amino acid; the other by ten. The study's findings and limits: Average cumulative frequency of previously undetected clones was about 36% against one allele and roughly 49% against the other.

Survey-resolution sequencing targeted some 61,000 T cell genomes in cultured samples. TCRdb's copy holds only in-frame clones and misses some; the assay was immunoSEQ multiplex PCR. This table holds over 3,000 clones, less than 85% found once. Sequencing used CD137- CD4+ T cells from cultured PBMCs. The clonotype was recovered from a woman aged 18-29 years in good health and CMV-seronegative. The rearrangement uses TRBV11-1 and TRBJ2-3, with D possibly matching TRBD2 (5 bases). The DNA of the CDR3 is TGTGCCAGCAGCTTCCAGTGGAGGGATACGCAGTATTTT. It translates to CASSFQWRDTQYF. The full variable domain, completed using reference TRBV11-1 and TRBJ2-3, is EAEVAQSPRYKITEKSQAVAFWCDPISGHATLYWYRQILGQGPELLVQFQDESVVDDSQLPKDRFSAERLKGVDSTLKIQPAELGDSAMYLCASSFQWRDTQYFGPGTRLTVL.